These 18 T cell receptor beta chains were all obtained from the same sample, sequenced in a study of blood T cells in healthy people across ages. For the second PCR, which ran for 7 to 11 cycles, a sample-barcoded 5' primer and a J-beta primer mix were used. TCRdb called the 5' RACE reads again in MiXCR, with one record for every CDR3 protein. Among roughly 1,700,000 distinct CDR3 sequences listed, about 30% were seen once. Source material: blood. These receptor sequences come from a young woman in good health.

This clonotype was seen ten or more times. The genes are TRBV9 and TRBJ2-5, with D maybe TRBD1 (7 bases). Germline CDR1 reads SGDLS; CDR2 reads YYNGEE. The CDR3 has 15 amino acids. V was trimmed by 4 bases and J by 5 bases, leaving 18 bases between them. CDR3 region: CASSPTGGGMETQYF. CDR3 DNA sequence: TGTGCCAGCAGCCCTACCGGAGGGGGCATGGAGACCCAGTACTTC.

The chain is built from TRBV7-2 and TRBJ2-6; 9 bases map to TRBD1. The length of the CDR3 is 17 residues. From germline, CDR1 is SGHTA and CDR2 FQGNSA. Trimming took 5 bases from V and 1 from J; bases not matched to a gene: 6. The CDR3 DNA sequence: TGTGCCAGCAGCACCACAGGGGGCGGATCTGGGGCCAACGTCCTGACTTTC. It encodes CASSTTGGGSGANVLTF.

CDR3 sequence: CASSAQNSNEKLFF. CDR3 sequence (DNA): TGTGCCAGCAGTGCACAGAACTCTAATGAAAAACTGTTTTTT. V is TRBV6-1 and J is TRBJ1-4; D unclear. This CDR3 region has 14 residues. The germline CDR1 and CDR2 sequences are MNHNS and SASEGT. V shed 4 bases and J shed 3 bases, with 9 bases lying between them.

The chain has TRBV7-2 and TRBJ1-1; a possible D gene is TRBD1 (6 bases). Per germline, CDR1 SGHTA and CDR2 FQGNSA. The CDR3 covers 16 residues. V was cut by 1 base and J by 0 bases, with 12 bases left in between. CDR3 DNA sequence: TGTGCCAGCAGCTTAGGGGGGGCGTTTTTGAACACTGAAGCTTTCTTT. Translation gives CASSLGGAFLNTEAFF.

In the case of this clonotype: Possible read error: a much larger clone is one base away. V is TRBV10-3 and J is TRBJ2-5, with 10 nucleotides matching TRBD1. The CDR3 has 12 residues. CDR1 ENHRY and CDR2 SYGVKD come from the germline V gene. CDR3 sequence: CATRTGGETQCF. In DNA form, the CDR3 reads TGTGCCACAAGGACAGGGGGAGAGACCCAGTGCTTC.

Comment on this clonotype: A much larger clone differs by one base, so this may be a read error. The V call is TRBV11-2, the J call TRBJ2-1; tentatively, D is TRBD2 (6 bases). The CDR3 is 16 residues long. CDR1 is SGHAT, CDR2 FQNNGV, per germline. CDR3 DNA: TGTGCCAGCAGAAGACCCGGGACTGGGAAGTACAATGAGCGGTTCTTC. Protein sequence: CASRRPGTGKYNERFF. Full variable domain (outside the CDR3, taken from reference TRBV11-2 and TRBJ2-1): EAGVAQSPRYKIIEKRQSVAFWCNPISGHATLYWYQQILGQGPKLLIQFQNNGVVDDSQLPKDRFSAERLKGVDSTLKIQPAKLEDSAVYLCASRRPGTGKYNERFFGPGTRLTVL.

Regarding this clonotype: This may be a read error: a much more frequent sequence differs by one nucleotide. The J gene is TRBJ2-7, the V gene TRBV25-1, with 7 bases identical to TRBD1. The CDR3 length is 15 residues. V lost 9 bases, J lost 3 bases, and 14 bases stayed unmatched. From germline, CDR1 is MGHDK and CDR2 SYGVNS. The CDR3 sequence is CASSITGTADYEQYF. The CDR3 DNA reads as TGTGCCAGTTCTATTACCGGGACAGCCGACTACGAGCAGTACTTC.

The chain is built from TRBV20-1 and TRBJ2-3; a possible D gene is TRBD2 (6 bases). CDR1 and CDR2 from the germline V gene are DFQATT and SNEGSKA (reference sequence). V was pared by 2 bases and J by 1 base, with 13 bases between. The CDR3 has 15 amino acids. This CDR3 reads CSARPLAGRTDTQYF. The CDR3, as DNA: TGCAGTGCTAGACCGCTGGCGGGACGCACAGATACGCAGTATTTT.

The V and J genes are TRBV7-2 and TRBJ2-1; D is unresolved. The CDR3 runs 12 residues. Germline assignment: CDR1 SGHTA and CDR2 FQGNSA. V was shortened by 7 bases and J by 6 bases, with 10 bases between the two germline ends. The DNA for the CDR3 is TGTGCCAGCACCCAAACGAGCAATGAGCAGTTCTTC. It yields the protein CASTQTSNEQFF.

This chain connects TRBV18 to TRBJ1-1; no clear D gene. This CDR3 region has 16 residues. V gave up 1 base and J gave up 1 base, with 13 bases separating them. Germline values: CDR1 KGHSH, CDR2 LQKENI. The CDR3 bases are TGTGCCAGCTCACCACTACTCGTTGGGGAGAACACTGAAGCTTTCTTT. It translates to CASSPLLVGENTEAFF.

In its sample, this clonotype was seen a few times. This rearrangement joins TRBV7-2 to TRBJ2-3, with a weak D call TRBD2 (7 bases). Trimming shortened V by 5 bases and J by 4 bases, and 13 bases separated the two germline ends. The CDR3 consists of 14 residues. Germline CDR1 reads SGHTA; CDR2 reads FQGNSA. CDR3: CASSPGAGADTQYF. The CDR3 region has the DNA TGTGCCAGCAGCCCGGGGGCGGGAGCAGATACGCAGTATTTT.

The chain couples TRBV20-1 to TRBJ2-2; TRBD2 agrees at 11 bases. In germline, CDR1 is DFQATT, CDR2 SNEGSKA (reference sequence). The length of the CDR3 is 16 residues. V gave up 0 bases and J gave up 6 bases; unmatched junction bases: 6. The CDR3 DNA reads as TGCAGTGCTAGAGATCGGGCTAGCGGGGGGTCCGGGGAGCTGTTTTTT. Translating gives CSARDRASGGSGELFF.

The chain uses TRBV11-2 and TRBJ2-4; D gene uncertain. Trimming pared 1 base from V and 13 bases from J, leaving 14 bases between. The CDR3 covers 13 residues. Germline CDR1 SGHAT, CDR2 FQNNGV. In nucleotides, the CDR3 is TGTGCCAGCAGCTTAGGAACGGATTTGGAGCAGTACTTC. The encoded protein is CASSLGTDLEQYF. The full variable domain, with the rest looked up from reference TRBV11-2 and TRBJ2-4, is EAGVAQSPRYKIIEKRQSVAFWCNPISGHATLYWYQQILGQGPKLLIQFQNNGVVDDSQLPKDRFSAERLKGVDSTLKIQPAKLEDSAVYLCASSLGTDLEQYFGAGTRLSVL.

In its sample, this clonotype was seen a few times. The chain combines TRBV12-3 or TRBV12-4 with TRBJ2-3; D unclear. This CDR3 comprises 15 residues. Trimming took off 8 bases at V and 4 bases at J, with 19 bases between the two ends. The CDR3 nucleotides are TGTGCCAGCGTCCCGGGTTACCGGGCACCAGATACGCAGTATTTT. It translates to CASVPGYRAPDTQYF.

The rearrangement joins TRBV12-3 or TRBV12-4 to TRBJ1-6; maybe TRBD1 (5 bases). Trimming took off 4 bases at V and 9 bases at J, with 16 bases between the two ends. The CDR3 length is 15 residues. The DNA for the CDR3 is TGTGCCAGCAGTTCACAGGCCGGGGCAGGTTCACCCCTCCACTTT. Its translation is CASSSQAGAGSPLHF.

This clonotype was recorded at least ten times. The CDR3 DNA follows: TGTGCCAGCACCCTACCCAACACAGGGTTAGCCAAAAACATTCAGTACTTC. Translation: CASTLPNTGLAKNIQYF. This chain connects TRBV28 to TRBJ2-4, with D maybe TRBD1 (6 bases). The V end lost 7 bases, the J end lost 0 bases, and 19 bases lay between the germline ends. CDR1 and CDR2 (germline): MDHEN, SYDVKM. The CDR3 has 17 residues.

This sequence joins TRBV20-1 and TRBJ1-4; D unclear. The germline V and J ends were trimmed by 2 bases and 7 bases, with 17 bases remaining between them. The CDR3 has 15 residues. Germline V gene sequence: CDR1 DFQATT, CDR2 SNEGSKA (reference sequence). The CDR3 loop is CSARSFGQAGEKLFF. CDR3 coding DNA: TGCAGTGCTAGATCTTTTGGGCAGGCTGGTGAAAAACTGTTTTTT.

The rearrangement links TRBV7-2 to TRBJ2-1; 7 nucleotides line up with TRBD2. The J call may be wrong; the DNA end is better matched by TRBJ2-7. Germline lookup yields CDR1 SGHTA and CDR2 FQGNSA. The CDR3 spans 17 residues. The CDR3 region is CASSSAGGGSSYNEQYF. As DNA, the CDR3 is TGTGCCAGCAGCTCTGCGGGCGGGGGAAGCTCCTACAATGAGCAGTACTTC.